Sequencing of this T cell receptor (beta chain) was carried out in a study of metastatic and nonmetastatic thyroid tumors. Study observations and caveats: TCR beta diversity was reportedly significantly higher in malignant thyroid tumors than benign nodules, in blood and tumor.

Original data processing: Clinicopathological groups supplied CDR3 differences that were used to build a distant-metastasis classifier for papillary thyroid cancer. Through MiXCR, TCRdb re-clonotyped the PCR reads. The V and J calls were determined by TCRdb, not by the authors. This table holds some 5,000 clones, about 29% found once. Thyroid surgery had not been preceded by any treatment in any patient. This clone showed up just a few times. As yet, its antigen is unknown. This clonotype was sampled from a female donor with papillary thyroid cancer or a benign thyroid nodule (not recorded which). Some clones in this sample may be carry-over from other donors' samples. The sequenced sample consisted of adjacent normal tissue.

CDR3 residues: CASRTSGSPGELFF. CDR3 coding DNA: TGTGCCAGCAGGACTAGCGGGAGCCCCGGGGAGCTGTTTTTT. V gene TRBV27 combines with J gene TRBJ2-2, with 12 bases fitting TRBD2. V lost 6 bases, J lost 6 bases, and 2 bases stayed unmatched. CDR1 is MNHEY, CDR2 SMNVEV, per germline (reference sequence). The CDR3 runs to 14 residues.